The present TCR beta chain was sequenced within a study of a mutant IDH1 vaccine in newly diagnosed glioma. Only in-frame clones appear in the TCRdb table, and some are missing; sequencing was by immunoSEQ multiplex PCR. Among about 25,000 clones listed, roughly 72% were seen once. Regarding this clone: What it recognizes is unknown.

Germline V gene data show CDR1 as LNHDA and CDR2 as SQIVND (reference sequence). This CDR3 comprises 14 residues. V was trimmed by 9 bases and J by 5 bases, leaving 20 bases between them. Time point described: week 11, during vaccination. What each vaccine dose contained was 300 ug of mutant IDH1 20-mer peptide, accompanied by topical imiquimod. This clonotype was obtained from a man aged 18 to 30 with glioma. Some clones in this sample may be carry-over from other donors' samples. V gene TRBV19 combines with J gene TRBJ2-7, with D tentatively TRBD2 (6 bases). This specimen consisted of peripheral blood mononuclear cells (PBMCs), obtained from a glioma patient whose treatment included an IDH1 peptide vaccine. CDR3 nucleotides: TGTGCCAGCGACGCGGGGATTGGGGTTAACGAGCAGTACTTC. Residues: CASDAGIGVNEQYF.